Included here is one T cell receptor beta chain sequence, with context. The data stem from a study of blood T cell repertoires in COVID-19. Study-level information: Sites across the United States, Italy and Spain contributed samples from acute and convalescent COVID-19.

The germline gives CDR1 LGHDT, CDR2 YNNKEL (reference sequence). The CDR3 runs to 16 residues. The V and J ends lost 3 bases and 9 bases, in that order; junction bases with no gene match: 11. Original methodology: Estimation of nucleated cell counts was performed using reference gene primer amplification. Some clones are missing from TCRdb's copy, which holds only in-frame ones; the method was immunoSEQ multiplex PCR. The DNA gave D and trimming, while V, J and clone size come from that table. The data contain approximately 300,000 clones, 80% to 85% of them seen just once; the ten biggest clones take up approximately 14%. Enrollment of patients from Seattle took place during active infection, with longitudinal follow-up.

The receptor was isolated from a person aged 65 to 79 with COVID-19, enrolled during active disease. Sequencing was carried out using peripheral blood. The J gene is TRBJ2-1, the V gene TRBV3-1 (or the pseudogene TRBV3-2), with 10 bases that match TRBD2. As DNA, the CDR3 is TGTGCCAGCAGCCATTCTACTAGCGGGATTAAGGGTGAGCAGTTCTTC. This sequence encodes CASSHSTSGIKGEQFF.